This T cell receptor (beta chain) is from a study of beta chain features in type 1 diabetes. The wider study: Regarding age, gender and cell yields, patients proved similar to healthy donors. Study results and limitations: Using cDNA template may skew counts toward highly expressing activated cells. Among type 1 diabetes patients, VDJ junctions had fewer insertions and more deletions. Type 1 diabetes patients had moderately but significantly shorter TCRB CDR3s in all four CD4+ subsets. Comparison showed that naive, central memory and Treg TCRB repertoires appeared more similar among patients than among healthy donors.

Comments on this clone: Its antigen is not known. The sample holds other DNA sequences that translate to the same CDR3.

The CDR3 runs 15 residues. Trimming stripped 2 bases from V and 0 bases from J, with 8 bases between. Germline V gives CDR1 SGDLS, CDR2 YYNGEE. TCRB transcripts that were expressed got sequenced, as all of the isolated RNA had been reverse transcribed. Sequenced by immunoSEQ multiplex PCR; TCRdb stores in-frame clones only, minus some. The table lists some 240,000 clones, roughly 16% of them singletons. This TCR was recovered from a man aged 25 to 40 with type 1 diabetes. This chain connects TRBV9 to TRBJ2-2; D is possibly TRBD2 (6 bases). The sample taken for sequencing was naive CD4+ T cells from blood. The CDR3 coding sequence is TGTGCCAGCAGCGTGCGGGGAACGAACACCGGGGAGCTGTTTTTT. It translates to CASSVRGTNTGELFF.